The rows below give T cell receptor beta chains drawn from one sample of a study of shared clonotypes between healthy human individuals. Clones were sequenced by immunoSEQ multiplex PCR, and TCRdb holds only the in-frame ones, with some missing. The sample includes hundreds of thousands of clones, 85% to 95% of them seen just once. The sample comprised naive CD8+ T cells sorted from blood. Receptors were obtained from a woman aged 25 to 39 in good health. The CDR3 runs from the conserved cysteine through the conserved F or W. D genes are given only for firm matches. A row's size may be missing; if present it is once, few, many or a size class.

J: TRBJ2-5; D: .; size: .; V: TRBV27; CDR3: CASGQPEQETQYF; DNA: TGTGCCAGCGGGCAGCCAGAACAAGAGACCCAGTACTTC
J: TRBJ2-1; D: .; size: .; V: TRBV4-1; CDR3: CASSQDAGYNEQFF; DNA: TGCGCCAGCAGCCAAGATGCGGGATACAATGAGCAGTTCTTC
J: TRBJ2-1; D: .; size: once; V: TRBV5-1; CDR3: CASSLVAVSSYNEQFF; DNA: TGCGCCAGCAGCTTGGTAGCGGTTAGCTCCTACAATGAGCAGTTCTTC
J: TRBJ1-3; D: .; size: .; V: TRBV10-3; CDR3: CAISEPKNRAGGNTIYF; DNA: TGTGCCATCAGTGAGCCAAAGAACAGGGCCGGTGGAAACACCATATATTTT
J: TRBJ1-2; D: TRBD1; size: .; V: TRBV29-1; CDR3: CSVIRFLRQGESGYTF; DNA: TGCAGCGTTATTCGTTTCTTGAGACAGGGGGAGAGTGGCTACACCTTC
J: TRBJ1-2; D: TRBD1; size: .; V: TRBV29-1; CDR3: CSVEGDRAGYTF; DNA: TGCAGCGTTGAGGGGGACAGGGCTGGCTACACCTTC
J: TRBJ2-1; D: .; size: .; V: TRBV2; CDR3: CASSDPQVPHEQFF; DNA: TGTGCCAGCAGTGACCCGCAGGTCCCCCATGAGCAGTTCTTC
J: TRBJ1-5; D: .; size: .; V: TRBV5-5; CDR3: CASSLGQDYQPQHF; DNA: TGTGCCAGCAGCTTAGGGCAGGATTATCAGCCCCAGCATTTT
J: TRBJ2-1; D: TRBD1; size: .; V: TRBV5-6; CDR3: CASSYQGAGEQFF; DNA: TGTGCCAGCAGTTACCAGGGGGCAGGGGAGCAGTTCTTC
J: TRBJ1-1; D: .; size: few; V: TRBV20-1; CDR3: CSALVNTEAFF; DNA: TGCAGTGCTCTGGTGAACACTGAAGCTTTCTTT
J: TRBJ1-1; D: .; size: .; V: TRBV7-9; CDR3: CASSTDGSRFF; DNA: TGTGCCAGCAGCACTGACGGATCTCGTTTCTTT
J: TRBJ2-7; D: .; size: once; V: TRBV7-8; CDR3: CASSLVKGPYEQYF; DNA: TGTGCCAGCAGCTTAGTTAAGGGCCCCTACGAGCAGTACTTC
J: TRBJ1-2; D: .; size: .; V: TRBV6-4; CDR3: CASSDPRQLSYTF; DNA: TGTGCCAGCAGTGATCCAAGACAGTTGAGCTACACCTTC
J: TRBJ1-5; D: .; size: .; V: TRBV19; CDR3: CASSIDGIGNQPQHF; DNA: TGTGCCAGTAGTATAGACGGGATTGGCAATCAGCCCCAGCATTTT
J: TRBJ2-7; D: .; size: .; V: TRBV7-9; CDR3: CASSLVGGESYEQYF; DNA: TGTGCCAGCAGCTTAGTTGGCGGGGAGAGCTACGAGCAGTACTTC
J: TRBJ1-1; D: TRBD1; size: .; V: TRBV27; CDR3: CASSRGQGALAEAFF; DNA: TGTGCCAGCAGTCGGGGACAGGGGGCCCTGGCTGAAGCTTTCTTT
J: TRBJ2-2; D: .; size: .; V: TRBV23-1; CDR3: CASSQKGNDRDTGTGELFF; DNA: TGCGCCAGCAGTCAAAAGGGAAATGACCGGGACACGGGCACCGGGGAGCTGTTTTTT
J: TRBJ1-1; D: .; size: .; V: TRBV4-1; CDR3: CASSQDTWGSMNTEAFF; DNA: TGCGCCAGCAGCCAAGATACATGGGGTAGCATGAACACTGAAGCTTTCTTT
J: TRBJ1-2; D: .; size: .; V: TRBV29-1; CDR3: CSVEIGGAYPSGYTF; DNA: TGCAGCGTTGAAATTGGAGGGGCCTACCCTTCGGGCTACACCTTC
J: TRBJ1-1; D: .; size: once; V: TRBV28; CDR3: CASSLNRREWGNTEAFF; DNA: TGTGCCAGCAGTTTAAATCGTAGGGAATGGGGGAACACTGAAGCTTTCTTT
J: TRBJ1-5; D: .; size: .; V: TRBV28; CDR3: CASRRDSNQPQHF; DNA: TGTGCCAGCAGGAGGGATAGCAATCAGCCCCAGCATTTT
J: TRBJ1-2; D: .; size: .; V: TRBV21-1; CDR3: CASSGRPRNYGYTF; DNA: TGTGCCAGCAGCGGAAGGCCTCGGAACTATGGCTACACCTTC
J: TRBJ2-7; D: .; size: .; V: TRBV5-1; CDR3: CASSLADGYEQYF; DNA: TGCGCCAGCAGCTTAGCGGACGGCTACGAGCAGTACTTC
J: TRBJ2-5; D: .; size: .; V: TRBV25-1; CDR3: CASSEFLETQYF; DNA: TGTGCCAGCAGTGAATTTCTTGAGACCCAGTACTTC
J: TRBJ2-1; D: TRBD2; size: .; V: TRBV7-9; CDR3: CASSPLAGGLINEQFF; DNA: TGTGCCAGCAGCCCCTTAGCGGGAGGGCTAATTAATGAGCAGTTCTTC
J: TRBJ2-1; D: .; size: .; V: TRBV7-9; CDR3: CASSFLAGEQFF; DNA: TGTGCCAGCAGCTTCTTGGCGGGTGAGCAGTTCTTC
J: TRBJ2-5; D: TRBD2; size: .; V: TRBV5-1; CDR3: CASRGEGERERVETQYF; DNA: TGCGCCAGCAGGGGGGAAGGCGAGCGGGAAAGAGTAGAGACCCAGTACTTC
J: TRBJ1-4; D: TRBD1; size: .; V: TRBV6-5; CDR3: CASSGTGGKLFF; DNA: TGTGCCAGCAGCGGTACAGGGGGGAAACTGTTTTTT
J: TRBJ2-7; D: .; size: .; V: TRBV7-2; CDR3: CASSLFFLGEWGYEQYF; DNA: TGTGCCAGCAGCCTTTTCTTCTTGGGGGAGTGGGGCTACGAGCAGTACTTC
J: TRBJ2-7; D: TRBD1; size: .; V: TRBV6-5; CDR3: CASSYSQGAIYYEQYF; DNA: TGTGCCAGCAGTTACTCACAGGGGGCTATTTACTACGAGCAGTACTTC
J: TRBJ1-2; D: .; size: .; V: TRBV16; CDR3: CASLSGDYGYTF; DNA: TGTGCCAGCTTGTCCGGGGACTATGGCTACACCTTC
J: TRBJ2-1; D: .; size: .; V: TRBV28; CDR3: CASRRESTYNEQFF; DNA: TGTGCCAGCAGACGGGAGAGCACCTACAATGAGCAGTTCTTC
J: TRBJ2-7; D: .; size: .; V: TRBV2; CDR3: CASTQDLSYEQYF; DNA: TGTGCCAGCACTCAGGATCTCTCCTACGAGCAGTACTTC
J: TRBJ2-7; D: TRBD1; size: .; V: TRBV2; CDR3: CASRTGGRSYEQYF; DNA: TGTGCCAGCAGGACAGGGGGCCGGTCCTACGAGCAGTACTTC
J: TRBJ1-3; D: TRBD1; size: .; V: TRBV27; CDR3: CASSPGTGGRNTIYF; DNA: TGTGCCAGCAGTCCCGGGACAGGGGGCAGAAACACCATATATTTT
J: TRBJ2-7; D: .; size: .; V: TRBV13; CDR3: CASSLGWGTQNNEQYF; DNA: TGTGCCAGCAGCTTAGGCTGGGGGACCCAGAATAACGAGCAGTACTTC
J: TRBJ1-5; D: .; size: .; V: TRBV28; CDR3: CASSFNQANQPQHF; DNA: TGTGCCAGCAGTTTTAACCAGGCGAATCAGCCCCAGCATTTT
J: TRBJ1-1; D: .; size: few; V: TRBV30; CDR3: CAWSVPREAFF; DNA: TGTGCCTGGAGTGTACCCAGGGAAGCTTTCTTT
J: TRBJ2-1; D: TRBD2; size: .; V: TRBV5-1; CDR3: CASSLVGTSGKGAYNEQFF; DNA: TGCGCCAGCAGCTTGGTTGGGACTAGCGGCAAGGGGGCCTACAATGAGCAGTTCTTC
J: TRBJ1-5; D: .; size: .; V: TRBV10-2; CDR3: CASSEAGAYSNQPQHF; DNA: TGCGCCAGCAGTGAGGCAGGGGCTTATAGCAATCAGCCCCAGCATTTT
J: TRBJ2-7; D: TRBD2; size: once; V: TRBV27; CDR3: CASSVSREGRYEQYF; DNA: TGTGCCAGCAGTGTATCCCGGGAGGGCCGGTACGAGCAGTACTTC
J: TRBJ1-2; D: .; size: .; V: TRBV4-1; CDR3: CASSQGTEYGYTF; DNA: TGCGCCAGCAGCCAAGGGACAGAGTATGGCTACACCTTC
J: TRBJ2-7; D: TRBD1; size: .; V: TRBV30; CDR3: CAWSSGDRGAYEQYF; DNA: TGTGCCTGGAGTTCCGGAGACAGGGGGGCCTACGAGCAGTACTTC
J: TRBJ2-7; D: TRBD1; size: .; V: TRBV28; CDR3: CASSFLQGAVEQYF; DNA: TGTGCCAGCAGTTTCTTGCAGGGGGCGGTCGAGCAGTACTTC
J: TRBJ2-3; D: TRBD2; size: once; V: TRBV7-8; CDR3: CASSLNRDYSTDTQYF; DNA: TGTGCCAGCAGCTTAAACCGGGACTATAGCACAGATACGCAGTATTTT
J: TRBJ2-2; D: .; size: .; V: TRBV19; CDR3: CARLLIAGELFF; DNA: TGTGCTCGACTCCTAATCGCCGGGGAGCTGTTTTTT
J: TRBJ2-7; D: .; size: once; V: TRBV4-1; CDR3: CASSQEGYEQYF; DNA: TGCGCCAGCAGCCAAGAAGGCTACGAGCAGTACTTC
J: TRBJ2-7; D: .; size: .; V: TRBV27; CDR3: CASSLIWGRSYEQYF; DNA: TGTGCCAGCAGTTTAATTTGGGGGAGATCCTACGAGCAGTACTTC
J: TRBJ1-1; D: TRBD1; size: .; V: TRBV30; CDR3: CAWGTLTGELAFF; DNA: TGTGCCTGGGGAACCCTAACAGGGGAATTAGCTTTCTTT
J: TRBJ1-1; D: .; size: .; V: TRBV10-3; CDR3: CAISEPALNTEAFF; DNA: TGTGCCATCAGTGAGCCGGCATTGAACACTGAAGCTTTCTTT
J: TRBJ2-7; D: TRBD1; size: once; V: TRBV27; CDR3: CASSLSPGQPYEQYF; DNA: TGTGCCAGCAGTTTATCGCCGGGACAGCCCTACGAGCAGTACTTC
J: TRBJ2-5; D: .; size: .; V: TRBV16; CDR3: CASSQTDGETQYF; DNA: TGTGCCAGCAGCCAAACTGATGGAGAGACCCAGTACTTC
J: TRBJ2-3; D: .; size: .; V: TRBV11-2; CDR3: CASSLQRGYTDTQYF; DNA: TGTGCCAGCAGCCTCCAAAGGGGATACACAGATACGCAGTATTTT
J: TRBJ2-7; D: TRBD2; size: .; V: TRBV6-1; CDR3: CASSTGLDIYEQYF; DNA: TGTGCCAGCAGCACGGGACTAGATATCTACGAGCAGTACTTC
J: TRBJ1-2; D: TRBD1; size: once; V: TRBV19; CDR3: CASRTGDGYTF; DNA: TGTGCCAGTAGAACAGGGGATGGCTACACCTTC
J: TRBJ2-1; D: TRBD2; size: .; V: TRBV7-9; CDR3: CASSLVRLAGAHEQFF; DNA: TGTGCCAGCAGCTTAGTGCGGCTAGCGGGAGCTCATGAGCAGTTCTTC